This T cell receptor (beta chain) was recorded in a study of early T cells in non-severe SARS-CoV-2 infection (dated by TCRdb to the early 2020s). In terms of the full investigation: Because TCR sequencing relied on bulk RNA taken from unsorted whole blood, pairing of alpha and beta chains was not possible.

A few counts support this clonotype. The clone's antigen remains unknown. No much larger clone exists at a distance of one base, and base qualities are not known. The CDR3 has 16 amino acids, counting the end cysteine and phenylalanine. The DNA shown is the 48-base CDR3, in frame from base 1. Per the germline V gene, MGHRA is the CDR1 and YSYEKL is the CDR2. Between the V and J ends, shortened by 0 bases and 0 bases respectively, the junction contains 9 bases. Study-wide conclusions, independent of this receptor: VDJdb matching was skewed toward anti-spike CD8 responses and likely underestimated virus-specific expansions, missing private and CD4 specificities.

Libraries were made using 5' RACE. Data came from a NextSeq 500. To correct for sequencing error and PCR bias, the TCR library protocol tagged individual cDNA molecules with unique molecular identifiers. Both TCR alpha and beta chains were sequenced, and tight co-correlation was observed between alpha and beta sequence abundances in each sample. Per the original workflow: Decombinator V4 was used to annotate TCR sequences for V gene, J gene and CDR3. TCRs were defined as expanded if a significant change between any two time points was detected under a Poisson model with p below 0.0001. TCR abundances were normalised to the total number of TCRs sequenced per sample and expressed as counts per million. TRAV1-2 paired with TRAJ12, TRAJ20 or TRAJ33 defined MAIT TCRs, while TRAV10 paired with TRAJ18 defined iNKT TCRs. A search of VDJdb, accessed on 1 November 2021, was run for TCRs annotated to CMV, EBV and SARS-CoV-2, with TCRs annotated for multiple antigens excluded. The raw public reads went through TCRdb reprocessing: fastp at Q25, MiXCR clone calling, in-frame beta chains kept. Rows with one shared CDR3 protein collapse into an entry with the most common genes and DNA. The V and J calls were determined by TCRdb, not by the authors. The table for this sample lists tens of thousands of distinct CDR3 sequences; around 11% of them were counted only once. Together, the top ten hold roughly 6% of the sample.

This was a case-control study nested in a cohort of healthcare workers in London, UK, who had nasopharyngeal swab PCR tests and blood samples taken every week. Healthcare workers were recruited during the week of the UK lockdown, between 23 and 31 March 2020, and followed weekly for up to 16 weeks. The rearrangement combines TRBV4-1 with TRBJ1-3, with the identity of the D gene unclear. Sequenced: whole blood. This clonotype was obtained from an adult who was a healthcare worker with PCR-confirmed SARS-CoV-2 infection or an uninfected control (not recorded which). The DNA reads as follows: TGCGCCAGCAGCCAAGATCATATTACCTCTGGAAACACCATATATTTT. This codes for CASSQDHITSGNTIYF.